The next 25 T cell receptor beta chains were all read from a single sample in a study of shared clonotypes between healthy human individuals. Naive CD8 cells lacked CD45RO and underwent positive selection for CCR7, leaving out terminally differentiated effector memory CD45RA+ cells. Using immunoSEQ multiplex PCR, the repertoire was profiled, and TCRdb retains in-frame clones only, with some absent. The table records about 2.1 million clones, roughly 91% of them present only once. Sequences were obtained from naive CD8+ T cells from PBMCs. These receptors were collected from a man younger than 35 in good health. Some clones in this sample may be carry-over from other donors' samples.

This clone appeared once. V is TRBV29-1 and J is TRBJ1-1; D perhaps matches TRBD1 (6 bases). There are 14 residues in the CDR3. CDR1 is SQVTM, CDR2 ANQGSEA, per germline. V lost 4 bases, J lost 1 base, and 13 bases lay in between. The CDR3, as DNA: TGCAGCGTTGGAATCAGACAGGAGAACACTGAAGCTTTCTTT. It yields the protein CSVGIRQENTEAFF.

The chain has TRBV7-8 and TRBJ1-1; D possibly corresponds to TRBD1 (5 bases). The V gene's germline CDR1 is SGHVS and CDR2 FQNEAQ. V lost 5 bases and J lost 3, with 22 bases in between. CDR3 length: 17 amino acids. CDR3 coding DNA: TGTGCCAGCAGCGACCACCCCCCAGGGTGGGGAGACACTGAAGCTTTCTTT. This codes for CASSDHPPGWGDTEAFF.

The V gene is TRBV28, the J gene TRBJ2-3; tentatively, D is TRBD2 (7 bases). CDR1 is MDHEN, CDR2 SYDVKM, per germline. Trimming removed 5 bases from V and 4 bases from J, with 16 bases in between. The CDR3 sequence is 15 residues long. The CDR3 region has the DNA TGTGCCAGCAGTCGCTTTCGGGGGGCATCAGATACGCAGTATTTT. Translated, it gives CASSRFRGASDTQYF.

A remark on this clone: In the same sample, other DNA sequences code for this CDR3. The rearrangement links TRBV28 to TRBJ2-1; 7 bases match TRBD2. Trimming took 5 bases from V and 0 from J; bases not matched to a gene: 4. CDR3 length: 15 amino acids. CDR1 is MDHEN, CDR2 SYDVKM, per germline. The CDR3 spells CASSLLAASYNEQFF. CDR3 sequence (DNA): TGTGCCAGCAGTCTCCTAGCGGCCTCCTACAATGAGCAGTTCTTC.

This rearrangement joins TRBV29-1 to TRBJ2-6; D is perhaps TRBD1 (6 bases). The V end was cut by 6 bases, the J end by 0 bases, with 15 bases between. Germline CDR1 SQVTM, CDR2 ANQGSEA. This CDR3 has 16 residues. This CDR3 is CSVRAGAPSGANVLTF. For the CDR3, the DNA is TGCAGCGTGCGGGCAGGGGCACCCTCTGGGGCCAACGTCCTGACTTTC.

This clone was seen just once. This chain links TRBV9 with TRBJ1-5; D remains ambiguous. CDR1 is SGDLS, CDR2 YYNGEE, per germline. The CDR3 spans 16 residues. V gave up 2 bases and J gave up 2 bases, with 14 bases separating them. The CDR3 DNA is TGTGCCAGCAGCGTTGACGGATCGTTCGGCAATCAGCCCCAGCATTTT. Protein: CASSVDGSFGNQPQHF.

The V call is TRBV9, the J call TRBJ2-1; possibly TRBD2 for D (5 bases). The CDR3 is 13 residues long. Germline V gene lookup returns CDR1 SGDLS and CDR2 YYNGEE. V was trimmed by 4 bases and J by 5 bases, leaving 10 bases between them. CDR3 amino acids: CASSYGVDNEQFF. As DNA, the CDR3 is TGTGCCAGCAGCTACGGGGTGGACAATGAGCAGTTCTTC.

The chain links TRBV9 to TRBJ2-3; perhaps TRBD2 as D (5 bases). Trimming pared 2 bases from V and 3 bases from J, leaving 13 bases between. This CDR3 comprises 15 residues. The germline gives CDR1 SGDLS, CDR2 YYNGEE. The CDR3 coding sequence is TGTGCCAGCAGCGTGCTGGGAGTAGGGACAGATACGCAGTATTTT. Residues: CASSVLGVGTDTQYF.

The chain combines TRBV5-1 with TRBJ2-5; 8 bases are shared with TRBD1. V lost 2 bases to trimming and J lost 2 bases; unmatched junction nucleotides: 8. The CDR3 totals 16 residues. Germline V gene lookup returns CDR1 SGHRS and CDR2 YFSETQ. CDR3 protein: CASSFIRRDRQETQYF. The CDR3 DNA is TGCGCCAGCAGCTTTATTAGGCGGGACAGGCAAGAGACCCAGTACTTC.

The V call is TRBV28, the J call TRBJ2-5; D unclear. V was trimmed by 6 bases and J by 5 bases, leaving 10 bases between them. The CDR3 is made up of 12 amino acids. Germline V gene sequence: CDR1 MDHEN, CDR2 SYDVKM. In DNA, the CDR3 is TGTGCCAGCAGACGGGCGTGGGAGACCCAGTACTTC. This encodes CASRRAWETQYF.

The table lists this clone with a count of one. Other DNA sequences from this sample encode an identical CDR3 as well. V gene TRBV9 combines with J gene TRBJ2-1; tentatively, D is TRBD2 (6 bases). V was trimmed by 0 bases and J by 2 bases, leaving 9 bases between them. The CDR3 has 15 residues. Germline CDR1 and CDR2: SGDLS and YYNGEE. CDR3 DNA: TGTGCCAGCAGCGTAGCGGGGGAGACCTACAATGAGCAGTTCTTC. Protein: CASSVAGETYNEQFF.

The chain links TRBV9 to TRBJ2-1; the match to TRBD2 covers 10 bases. V shed 4 bases and J 8 bases; nucleotides not matched to a gene: 9. The CDR3 totals 15 residues. Germline V gene data show CDR1 as SGDLS and CDR2 as YYNGEE. CDR3 protein: CASSHSSGSMYEQFF. DNA of the CDR3: TGTGCCAGCAGCCATTCTAGCGGGAGTATGTATGAGCAGTTCTTC.

This clone has more than one count but fewer than ten. The genes are TRBV6-5 and TRBJ1-1, with TRBD1 as a possible D gene (6 bases). V was pared by 2 bases and J by 4 bases, with 8 bases between. There are 13 residues in the CDR3. From germline, CDR1 is MNHEY and CDR2 SVGAGI. The CDR3 here is CASSYLQGTEAFF. CDR3 DNA sequence: TGTGCCAGCAGTTACCTACAGGGCACTGAAGCTTTCTTT.

This chain joins TRBV7-2 and TRBJ2-7; D not certain. Deletions cut 1 base from V and 5 bases from J, with 9 bases between. CDR3 size: 13 residues. CDR1 is SGHTA, CDR2 FQGNSA, per germline. The CDR3 is CASSLGQNHEQYF. DNA of the CDR3: TGTGCCAGCAGCTTAGGGCAGAACCACGAGCAGTACTTC.

J is TRBJ1-4 and V is TRBV25-1; D call uncertain. The CDR3 has 12 amino acids. The V and J ends lost 7 bases and 1 base respectively, with 4 bases between them. Germline CDR1 MGHDK, CDR2 SYGVNS. The CDR3 DNA reads TGTGCCAGCACTAGAACTAATGAAAAACTGTTTTTT. It codes for CASTRTNEKLFF.

Only a few counts were recorded for this clone. The chain recombines TRBV28 with TRBJ1-2; D not certain. The CDR3 sequence is 9 residues long. CDR1 and CDR2 (germline): MDHEN, SYDVKM. The CDR3 region is CAPFYGYTF. The CDR3 nucleotides read TGTGCGCCTTTCTATGGCTACACCTTC.

The chain joins TRBV4-3 to TRBJ2-7; D gene uncertain. The V end lost 1 base, the J end lost 2 bases, and 12 bases lay between the germline ends. The germline V gene encodes CDR1 LGHNA and CDR2 YSLEER. The CDR3 is 15 residues long. As DNA, the CDR3 is TGCGCCAGCAGCCAAGCTATTGGCCGGGCCTACGAGCAGTACTTC. Its translation: CASSQAIGRAYEQYF.

This clone was seen only once. The chain joins TRBV7-9 to TRBJ2-1, with D possibly being TRBD1 (6 bases). Germline CDR1 SEHNR, CDR2 FQNEAQ (reference sequence). With 4 bases removed from V and 10 bases from J, the gap between germline ends came to 8 bases. The CDR3 has 11 residues. This CDR3 is CASSYREEQFF. The CDR3 DNA sequence: TGTGCCAGCAGCTACAGGGAAGAGCAGTTCTTC.

V gene TRBV15 combines with J gene TRBJ1-5; TRBD1 might be the D (5 bases). The CDR3 contains 18 residues. The V end was cut by 9 bases, the J end by 0 bases, with 24 bases between. Germline V CDR1 and CDR2: LNHNV, YYDKDF (reference sequence). The CDR3 nucleotides read TGTGCCACTCAGGTCTCAGGGAGACAAGTAAATAGCAATCAGCCCCAGCATTTT. It encodes CATQVSGRQVNSNQPQHF.

Regarding this clone: Other nucleotide sequences from this sample produce the same CDR3. The V and J genes are TRBV19 and TRBJ2-7, with a possible D match to TRBD1 (6 bases). V dropped 6 bases and J dropped 4 bases, with 13 bases sitting between them. Germline values: CDR1 LNHDA, CDR2 SQIVND (reference sequence). The CDR3 runs to 13 residues. This CDR3 is CASSPGHLYEQYF. For the CDR3, the DNA is TGTGCCAGTAGCCCGGGACACCTATACGAGCAGTACTTC.

The count of this clone is one. V is TRBV5-6 and J is TRBJ1-2; D is perhaps TRBD1 (5 bases). Trimming removed 4 bases at V and 4 bases at J, with 17 bases between. The CDR3 is 15 residues long. Per germline, CDR1 SGHDT and CDR2 YYEEEE. The CDR3 reads CASSPEAGPLYGYTF. CDR3 sequence (DNA): TGTGCCAGCAGCCCGGAGGCAGGGCCTCTCTATGGCTACACCTTC.

The chain carries TRBV2 and TRBJ2-6, with 7 positions matching TRBD2. Germline V CDR1 and CDR2: SNHLY, FYNNEI. The CDR3 is 17 amino acids. The V segment lost 6 bases and the J segment 1 base; nucleotides outside the gene matches: 9. The CDR3 loop reads CASRWGGPLSGANVLTF. The DNA of the CDR3 is TGTGCCAGCAGATGGGGAGGGCCCTTATCTGGGGCCAACGTCCTGACTTTC.

The rearrangement uses TRBV5-1 and TRBJ1-2; maybe TRBD1 (5 bases). Between the trimmed V and J ends, which lost 3 bases and 7 bases, there was a span of 25 bases. Germline V gives CDR1 SGHRS, CDR2 YFSETQ. The CDR3 is 17 residues long. Here the CDR3 DNA reads TGCGCCAGCAGCTCGTCCCGGGACCAGCTCCTAAGGGGTGGCTACACCTTC. It translates to CASSSSRDQLLRGGYTF.

This clone is a singleton in its sample. V is TRBV4-2 and J is TRBJ2-7, with 10 bases fitting TRBD1. Germline values: CDR1 LGHNA, CDR2 YNFKEQ. Trimming took 1 base from V and 7 from J; bases not matched to a gene: 13. The CDR3 extends over 17 amino acids. The CDR3 here is CASSQAITGQGYREQYF. CDR3 sequence (DNA): TGTGCCAGCAGCCAAGCGATCACGGGACAGGGGTATAGGGAGCAGTACTTC.

The chain couples TRBV29-1 to TRBJ2-1; D uncertain. The germline V and J ends were trimmed by 3 bases and 9 bases, with 18 bases remaining between them. The CDR3 length is 14 residues. The germline V gene has CDR1 SQVTM and CDR2 ANQGSEA. The CDR3 region has the DNA TGCAGCGTTGATTGGTCAGATCCATATGCTGAGCAGTTCTTC. Its protein is CSVDWSDPYAEQFF.